This T cell receptor (beta chain) is from a study of blood T cells in healthy people across ages. PCR was performed a second time for about 7 to 11 cycles using a sample-barcoded 5' primer and a J-beta primer mix. Using its own MiXCR run on the 5' RACE reads, TCRdb lists one record per CDR3 protein. This sample carries around 780,000 distinct CDR3 sequences, around 25% of them seen once, and the ten largest clones take approximately 2.9%. The CDR3 covers 17 residues. The V end lost 5 bases, the J end lost 0 bases, and 17 bases lay between the germline ends. Per the germline V gene, CDR1 is MNHNS and CDR2 is SASEGT. In addition, the sample was reused for a study of T cells of mothers and their children.

This receptor was obtained from a boy aged 5 to 17 in good health. Sequenced material: blood. The chain uses TRBV6-1 and TRBJ2-1, with TRBD2 as a possible D gene (6 bases). This CDR3 is CASSPRGGVGSYNEQFF. The CDR3 bases are TGTGCCAGCAGTCCCCGGGGAGGCGTTGGCTCCTACAATGAGCAGTTCTTC.